This T cell receptor beta chain was retrieved from a study of cytomegalovirus exposure and HLA in healthy donors. Study at large: Samples from HLA-typed donors yielded about 85 million unique TCRs in an early data release. Regarding the study as a whole: Researchers reported in a later analysis that a missense DCLRE1C variant was tied to TCR beta V- and J-gene trimming. What a later analysis showed was that several of the most significant clusters appeared linked to common viral pathogens. Some 17,000 TCR beta sequences were associated with HLA alleles at 0.05 false discovery rate in a later analysis.

A remark on this clone: Its matching antigen is unknown.

This PCR relied on a set of 60 Vbeta primers and 13 Jbeta primers. The protocol was immunoSEQ multiplex PCR, while the TCRdb copy is restricted to in-frame clones and leaves out a portion. The sample consists of approximately 120,000 clones, around 81% of them appearing once. The source of this sequence is a woman aged 25 to 39 in good health and CMV-seronegative. The sequenced sample consisted of PBMCs.

CDR3 sequence: CASSPPRGGSTEAFF. The CDR3 DNA reads TGTGCCAGCAGTCCACCGAGGGGCGGGAGTACTGAAGCTTTCTTT. The chain couples TRBV28 to TRBJ1-1; weak D call: TRBD1 (5 bases). Per germline, CDR1 MDHEN and CDR2 SYDVKM. The ends were cut back, 5 bases at V and 5 bases at J, with 18 bases in the middle. This CDR3 contains 15 residues.